The 29 T cell receptor beta chains below come from one sample, sequenced in a study of CD8 T cells in ankylosing spondylitis. TCRdb reprocessed the 5' RACE reads via MiXCR and lists one record per CDR3 protein. Among roughly 280,000 distinct CDR3 sequences listed, about 20% were seen once. The sample consisted of blood, either unsorted or a sorted T cell fraction (not recorded which). Every receptor here comes from a male donor with ankylosing spondylitis or in good health (not recorded which).

The rearrangement links TRBV20-1 to TRBJ2-1; D is unresolved. The CDR3 is made up of 13 amino acids. Germline V gene sequence: CDR1 DFQATT, CDR2 SNEGSKA (reference sequence). Trimming removed 3 bases from V and 5 bases from J, with 11 bases in between. This CDR3 is CSASWSADNEQFF. CDR3 sequence (DNA): TGCAGTGCTAGTTGGAGCGCGGACAATGAGCAGTTCTTC.

This clonotype was found many times. The chain combines TRBV20-1 with TRBJ2-1; D remains ambiguous. The germline CDR1 and CDR2 sequences are DFQATT and SNEGSKA (reference sequence). CDR3 length: 11 residues. V lost 7 bases, J lost 4 bases, and 8 bases lay in between. The CDR3 is CSVTQYNEQFF. CDR3 DNA: TGCAGTGTTACACAGTACAATGAGCAGTTCTTC.

This clonotype was detected many times. The chain uses TRBV7-3 and TRBJ2-3, with 9 bases matching TRBD1. The V gene end was trimmed by 4 bases and the J gene end by 3 bases; junction bases not matched to a gene: 14. The CDR3 is 18 residues long. CDR1 and CDR2 (germline): SGHTA, FQGTGA. DNA of the CDR3: TGTGCCAGCAGCTCCCCCCCCGGGACAGGGTTGGGTACAGATACGCAGTATTTT. Amino acids: CASSSPPGTGLGTDTQYF.

V and J are TRBV20-1 and TRBJ2-2; 8 nucleotides line up with TRBD2. Germline values: CDR1 DFQATT, CDR2 SNEGSKA (reference sequence). V gave up 3 bases and J gave up 4 bases; unmatched junction bases: 4. The CDR3 consists of 14 residues. The CDR3 bases are TGCAGTGCTAGGGACGGGGGGGGCACCGGGGAGCTGTTTTTT. Its protein is CSARDGGGTGELFF.

The chain carries TRBV21-1 and TRBJ1-6; the table calls TRBD1, which could not be checked here. TRBV21-1 counts as a pseudogene. The CDR3 has 15 amino acids. The chain's CDR3 is CASSENREHNSPLHF. The CDR3 region has the DNA TGTGCCAGCAGCGAAAACAGGGAACATAATTCACCCCTCCACTTT.

This clonotype was seen only a few times. The chain recombines TRBV12-3 or TRBV12-4 with TRBJ2-3; perhaps TRBD1 as D (5 bases). This CDR3 is 13 amino acids long. Trimming cost V 7 bases and J 1 base, with 9 bases left between them. The CDR3: CASKKGRTDTQYF. The CDR3 region has the DNA TGTGCCAGCAAGAAGGGGCGCACAGATACGCAGTATTTT.

There are many counts of this clonotype. This rearrangement joins TRBV20-1 to TRBJ2-7; 8 bases line up with TRBD2. Unmatched junction bases numbered 8, after V lost 1 base and J lost 3 bases. The CDR3 covers 15 residues. The germline CDR1 and CDR2 sequences are DFQATT and SNEGSKA (reference sequence). The CDR3: CSARGSSGPLYEQYV. The CDR3 nucleotides read TGCAGTGCTAGAGGGTCTAGCGGGCCCCTCTACGAGCAGTACGTC.

This clonotype was seen more than once but under ten times. The genes are TRBV7-8 and TRBJ2-5; D call uncertain. The V end lost 3 bases, the J end lost 3 bases, and 20 bases lay between the germline ends. This CDR3 region has 17 residues. CDR1 and CDR2 from the germline V gene are SGHVS and FQNEAQ. The CDR3 coding sequence is TGTGCCAGCAGCTTCAGTTTAGCTAGAAATGGTGAAGAGACCCAGTACTTC. Translating it yields CASSFSLARNGEETQYF.

This clonotype was counted between two and nine times. This chain joins TRBV20-1 and TRBJ1-5, with 9 bases identical to TRBD1. Looked up from germline, CDR1 is DFQATT and CDR2 is SNEGSKA (reference sequence). Germline trimming cut 1 base from V and 7 bases from J; bases unmatched to any gene: 8. The CDR3 is 15 residues long. CDR3 amino acids: CSARGGTGLEQPQHF. DNA for the CDR3: TGCAGTGCTAGAGGAGGGACAGGGCTGGAACAGCCCCAGCATTTT.

This clonotype was found a few times. The rearrangement joins TRBV7-3 to TRBJ2-3, with 7 bases identical to TRBD1. CDR1 is SGHTA, CDR2 FQGTGA, per germline. Trimming cost V 5 bases and J 1 base; bases outside gene matches: 6. The CDR3 spans 15 residues. The CDR3 coding sequence is TGTGCCAGCAGCGAGGGACAGAGAGGCACAGATACGCAGTATTTT. Residues: CASSEGQRGTDTQYF.

This clonotype was observed a handful of times. The V call is TRBV12-3 or TRBV12-4, the J call TRBJ2-5; 9 positions match TRBD1. CDR3 length: 14 residues. V trimming: 6 bases; J trimming: 5 bases; junction bases outside the gene matches: 7. CDR3 protein: CASRGTGGIETQYF. Written as DNA, the CDR3 is TGTGCCAGCAGGGGAACAGGGGGCATTGAGACCCAGTACTTC.

The chain is built from TRBV9 and TRBJ2-5; no definite D call. This CDR3 has 14 amino acids. Trimming shortened V by 1 base and J by 0 bases, and 7 bases separated the two germline ends. Germline lookup yields CDR1 SGDLS and CDR2 YYNGEE. CDR3 protein: CASSVNPYQETQYF. CDR3 DNA sequence: TGTGCCAGCAGCGTAAACCCTTACCAAGAGACCCAGTACTTC.

This clonotype appeared a few times. The J gene is TRBJ1-2, the V gene TRBV24-1, with 9 bases matching TRBD1. The junction had 7 bases not matched to a gene; V was cut back by 4 bases and J by 5 bases. The germline V gene has CDR1 KGHDR and CDR2 SFDVKD. The CDR3 totals 15 residues. The CDR3 sequence is CATSDPGTGTYGYTF. CDR3 sequence (DNA): TGTGCCACCAGTGACCCGGGGACAGGGACGTATGGCTACACCTTC.

The rearrangement links TRBV5-1 to TRBJ2-5, with unresolved D. The CDR3 spans 14 residues. Germline V lookup: CDR1 SGHRS, CDR2 YFSETQ. V was shortened by 4 bases and J by 0 bases, with 10 bases between the two germline ends. The CDR3 DNA reads TGCGCCAGCAGCCAGCCCCAGTACCAAGAGACCCAGTACTTC. Amino acid sequence: CASSQPQYQETQYF.

As to this clonotype: With a much larger clone just one base away, this may be a read error. The chain uses TRBV5-6 and TRBJ2-5; D gene unclear. Trimming took 6 bases from V and 2 from J, leaving 20 bases between them. This CDR3 spans 16 amino acids. Germline CDR1 and CDR2: SGHDT and YYEEEE. The DNA for the CDR3 is TGTGCCAGCAACTTAGGAGCTGGGTTAAAGCAAGAGACCCAGTACTTC. As protein: CASNLGAGLKQETQYF.

The J gene is TRBJ2-5, the V gene TRBV9; D remains ambiguous. V was shortened by 0 bases and J by 2 bases, with 11 bases between the two germline ends. The CDR3 totals 15 residues. Per germline, CDR1 SGDLS and CDR2 YYNGEE. The chain's CDR3 is CASSVGRARQETQYF. CDR3 sequence (DNA): TGTGCCAGCAGCGTAGGTCGGGCACGGCAAGAGACCCAGTACTTC.

This clonotype was detected ten times or more. V is TRBV6-1 and J is TRBJ1-6, with D unclear. The CDR3 totals 14 residues. Looked up from germline, CDR1 is MNHNS and CDR2 is SASEGT. The V gene lost 7 bases and the J gene lost 9 bases, with 16 bases spanning the gap. The CDR3 DNA reads TGTGCCAGCAAATCCGACCCCGTCGGTTCACCCCTCCACTTT. Its protein product is CASKSDPVGSPLHF.

J is TRBJ2-2 and V is TRBV4-1; the match to TRBD2 covers 7 bases. The germline V gene has CDR1 MGHRA and CDR2 YSYEKL. The CDR3 consists of 17 residues. Trimming cost V 0 bases and J 6 bases; bases outside gene matches: 10. CDR3: CASSQERGGSFPGELFF. CDR3 in DNA: TGCGCCAGCAGCCAAGAGAGGGGCGGGAGTTTCCCCGGGGAGCTGTTTTTT.

The V call is TRBV9, the J call TRBJ2-5; D gene unclear. Germline V gene sequence: CDR1 SGDLS, CDR2 YYNGEE. The CDR3 runs 14 residues. V lost 1 base and J 5 bases, leaving 12 bases between the germline ends. In DNA form, the CDR3 reads TGTGCCAGCAGCGTATGGGATGGTGGGGAGACCCAGTACTTC. It translates to CASSVWDGGETQYF. Full variable domain (missing parts from reference TRBV9 and TRBJ2-5): DSGVTQTPKHLITATGQRVTLRCSPRSGDLSVYWYQQSLDQGLQFLIQYYNGEERAKGNILERFSAQQFPDLHSELNLSSLELGDSALYFCASSVWDGGETQYFGPGTRLLVL.

This clonotype showed up just a few times. In DNA, the CDR3 is TGTGCCAGCAGCTTAACACGGACTAATGAAAAACTGTTTTTT. Its protein product is CASSLTRTNEKLFF. The chain has TRBV7-6 and TRBJ1-4; the D is unclear. This CDR3 region has 14 residues. Trimming pared 2 bases from V and 2 bases from J, leaving 6 bases between. CDR1 and CDR2 from the germline V gene are SGHVS and FNYEAQ. The whole variable domain, remainder taken from reference TRBV7-6 and TRBJ1-4, is GAGVSQSPRYKVTKRGQDVALRCDPISGHVSLYWYRQALGQGPEFLTYFNYEAQQDKSGLPNDRFSAERPEGSISTLTIQRTEQRDSAMYRCASSLTRTNEKLFFGSGTQLSVL.

This clonotype showed up just a few times. The chain links TRBV12-3 or TRBV12-4 to TRBJ1-5; D unresolved. The CDR3 loop spans 15 amino acids. Trimming removed 3 bases at V and 0 bases at J, with 9 bases between. The CDR3 coding sequence is TGTGCCAGCAGTTTTGGACTATATAGCAATCAGCCCCAGCATTTT. Translated, it gives CASSFGLYSNQPQHF.

The chain uses TRBV20-1 and TRBJ1-5, with D possibly TRBD1 on 5 matching bases. V lost 6 bases and J lost 2, with 20 bases in between. The CDR3 runs to 16 residues. CDR1 is DFQATT, CDR2 SNEGSKA, per germline (reference sequence). CDR3 region: CSASIHRSWGNQPQHF. As DNA, the CDR3 is TGCAGTGCCTCGATACACAGGAGTTGGGGCAATCAGCCCCAGCATTTT.

There are a few counts of this clonotype. The chain links TRBV10-3 to TRBJ1-2; D remains unclear. Deletions cut 7 bases from V and 3 bases from J, with 15 bases between. Germline values: CDR1 ENHRY, CDR2 SYGVKD. There are 14 residues in the CDR3. The CDR3 DNA reads as TGTGCCATCACCGAGTACGGGAAGCACTATGGCTACACCTTC. Protein: CAITEYGKHYGYTF.

This chain uses TRBV3-1 with TRBJ2-5; 7 nucleotides align to TRBD1. J lost 4 bases, V lost 2 bases, and 10 bases had no gene match. This CDR3 comprises 16 residues. CDR1 LGHDT and CDR2 YNNKEL come from the germline V gene (reference sequence). CDR3 sequence (DNA): TGTGCCAGCAGCCAAACCCCGACAGGGCTAGTAGAGACCCAGTACTTC. It translates to CASSQTPTGLVETQYF.

The genes are TRBV7-2 and TRBJ2-3; D perhaps matches TRBD1 (5 bases). Trimming stripped 1 base from V and 10 bases from J, with 12 bases between. The CDR3 sequence is 13 residues long. In germline, CDR1 is SGHTA, CDR2 FQGNSA. The CDR3 bases are TGTGCCAGCAGCTTAGTCGAAGCAGGGCCGCAGTATTTT. As protein: CASSLVEAGPQYF.

In this sample, this clonotype turned up many times. The J gene is TRBJ1-5, the V gene TRBV10-3, with D perhaps matching TRBD1 (5 bases). Germline V gene data show CDR1 as ENHRY and CDR2 as SYGVKD. Trimming took 2 bases from V and 8 from J, leaving 16 bases between them. The CDR3 is 15 residues long. For the CDR3, the DNA is TGTGCCATCAGTGAGGGTGCGAGATCCAGGGAGCCCCAGCATTTT. Translation: CAISEGARSREPQHF.

This clonotype was seen a few times. The V gene is TRBV4-1, the J gene TRBJ1-2; unclear D gene. The germline gives CDR1 MGHRA, CDR2 YSYEKL. With 3 bases removed from V and 5 bases from J, the gap between germline ends came to 13 bases. This CDR3 has 14 residues. The CDR3 region has the DNA TGCGCCAGCAGCCAGACCCCATCGAGTTATGGCTACACCTTC. This gives the protein CASSQTPSSYGYTF.

This clonotype has at least ten counts. The chain links TRBV18 to TRBJ1-1; tentative D call: TRBD1 (5 bases). The V gene lost 2 bases and the J gene lost 4 bases, with 14 bases spanning the gap. The V gene's germline CDR1 is KGHSH and CDR2 LQKENI. The CDR3 extends over 15 amino acids. Here the CDR3 DNA reads TGTGCCAGCTCACCAGTGCAGGGCAGGAGCACTGAAGCTTTCTTT. It encodes CASSPVQGRSTEAFF.

This chain uses TRBV5-1 with TRBJ2-1; unclear D gene. CDR1 and CDR2 (germline): SGHRS, YFSETQ. The CDR3 has 14 amino acids. Trimming pared 1 base from V and 4 bases from J, leaving 9 bases between. For the CDR3, the DNA is TGCGCCAGCAGCTTGATTCAGATGTACAATGAGCAGTTCTTC. Residues: CASSLIQMYNEQFF.